This T cell receptor (beta chain) appears in the sequencing data of a study of control samples from healthy donors and cancer patients. The trim removed 4 bases at V and 2 bases at J, leaving 2 bases unmatched. Germline-derived CDR1 and CDR2 are SGHNT and YYREEE (reference sequence). CDR3 size: 13 residues. TCRdb's table, derived via immunoSEQ multiplex PCR, lists solely in-frame clones and lacks some. The sample lists tens of thousands of clones; approximately 88% were seen once. The source of this sequence is a woman between 50 and 59 years old with lung cancer. The sample was PBMCs. V usage is TRBV5-4 and J usage is TRBJ1-2, with 7 bases matching TRBD1. Here the CDR3 DNA reads TGTGCCAGCAGCACGACAGGGAACTATGGCTACACCTTC. Translating gives CASSTTGNYGYTF.